These 12 T cell receptor beta chains were sequenced from one sample in a study of blood T cell repertoires in COVID-19. Produced via immunoSEQ multiplex PCR; TCRdb's table is partial and in-frame only. The table records 130,000 or so clones, over 65% of them present only once. What was sequenced was peripheral blood. Every receptor here comes from a woman in her 70s with acute or convalescent COVID-19.

The rearrangement links TRBV4-1 to TRBJ2-1, with TRBD2 matching over 7 bases. CDR1 MGHRA and CDR2 YSYEKL come from the germline V gene. The CDR3 is 15 amino acids. J lost 1 base, V lost 4 bases, and 4 bases had no gene match. CDR3 coding DNA: TGCGCCAGCAGCCTCGGGACTACGTCCTACAATGAGCAGTTCTTC. It codes for CASSLGTTSYNEQFF.

The chain joins TRBV5-6 to TRBJ1-2; D is possibly TRBD1 (6 bases). Trimming took 4 bases from V and 4 from J, leaving 14 bases between them. Germline V CDR1 and CDR2: SGHDT, YYEEEE. The length of the CDR3 is 14 residues. CDR3 nucleotides: TGTGCCAGCAGCCCGGGACAAGCAATCTATGGCTACACCTTC. Translation: CASSPGQAIYGYTF.

The chain uses TRBV6-2 or TRBV6-3 and TRBJ2-7, with 7 bases aligning to TRBD2. V gave up 6 bases and J gave up 0 bases; unmatched junction bases: 5. From germline, CDR1 is MNHEY and CDR2 SVGEGT. The CDR3 sequence is 14 residues long. The CDR3 nucleotides read TGTGCCAGCAGCTTGGGAGGGGACTCCTACGAGCAGTACGTC. This encodes CASSLGGDSYEQYV.

The V call is TRBV2, the J call TRBJ1-6, with D tentatively TRBD1 (6 bases). Trimming removed 0 bases from V and 7 bases from J, with 13 bases in between. The CDR3 is made up of 16 amino acids. CDR1 is SNHLY, CDR2 FYNNEI, per germline. In DNA form, the CDR3 reads TGTGCCAGCAGTGAAGCGCTAGGGGGTGGGAATTCACCCCTCCACTTT. Protein product: CASSEALGGGNSPLHF.

The genes are TRBV19 and TRBJ1-1, with 9 bases that match TRBD1. Trimming took 5 bases from V and 4 from J; bases not matched to a gene: 5. This CDR3 spans 14 amino acids. Germline CDR1 and CDR2: LNHDA and SQIVND (reference sequence). The DNA for the CDR3 is TGTGCCAGTAGTTTACAGGGGGCGGTCACTGAAGCTTTCTTT. Translated: CASSLQGAVTEAFF.

This chain uses TRBV6-5 with TRBJ1-1; 7 positions agree with TRBD1. This CDR3 contains 15 residues. The V gene end was trimmed by 6 bases and the J gene end by 1 base; junction bases not matched to a gene: 8. In germline, CDR1 is MNHEY, CDR2 SVGAGI. DNA for the CDR3: TGTGCCAGCAGCGACCCCGGGACAGAGAACACTGAAGCTTTCTTT. This sequence encodes CASSDPGTENTEAFF.

V and J are TRBV6-5 and TRBJ1-2; 8 bases align to TRBD1. The germline gives CDR1 MNHEY, CDR2 SVGAGI. The V segment lost 6 bases and the J segment 7 bases; nucleotides outside the gene matches: 10. CDR3 length equals 14 residues. The chain's CDR3 is CASRLTGAEGGYTF. For the CDR3, the DNA is TGTGCCAGCAGATTGACAGGGGCAGAAGGTGGCTACACCTTC.

J is TRBJ2-1 and V is TRBV29-1; maybe TRBD2 (5 bases). The CDR3 covers 17 residues. V lost 0 bases, J lost 4 bases, and 19 bases lay in between. CDR1 is SQVTM and CDR2 is ANQGSEA in the germline V gene. CDR3 in DNA: TGCAGCGTTGAAGATCGGTCATGGAGGAAGCTGTACAATGAGCAGTTCTTC. Translation gives CSVEDRSWRKLYNEQFF.

This rearrangement joins TRBV6-5 to TRBJ2-3, with D hard to call. Trimming took off 6 bases at V and 0 bases at J, with 7 bases between the two ends. CDR1 and CDR2 from the germline V gene are MNHEY and SVGAGI. The CDR3 consists of 13 residues. CDR3 DNA sequence: TGTGCCAGCAGGACACATAGCACAGATACGCAGTATTTT. Amino acids: CASRTHSTDTQYF.

The chain joins TRBV7-9 to TRBJ2-5; D call uncertain. The CDR3 consists of 15 residues. Germline V gives CDR1 SEHNR, CDR2 FQNEAQ (reference sequence). V was pared by 0 bases and J by 0 bases, with 8 bases between. CDR3 DNA sequence: TGTGCCAGCAGCTTAGCATCCGGGTACCAAGAGACCCAGTACTTC. It specifies CASSLASGYQETQYF.

V usage is TRBV7-2 and J usage is TRBJ1-2; a weak D match, TRBD1 (5 bases). Germline CDR1 is SGHTA and CDR2 is FQGNSA. CDR3 length: 14 amino acids. Between the trimmed V and J ends, which lost 2 bases and 7 bases, there was a span of 14 bases. Here the CDR3 reads CASSLNPRVGGYTF. In DNA form, the CDR3 reads TGTGCCAGCAGCTTAAATCCCAGGGTTGGTGGCTACACCTTC.

The V and J genes are TRBV5-4 and TRBJ2-5; 7 bases map to TRBD1. V lost 4 bases, J lost 4 bases, and 4 bases stayed unmatched. The CDR3 extends over 13 amino acids. Germline lookup yields CDR1 SGHNT and CDR2 YYREEE (reference sequence). Here the CDR3 reads CASSAQGRETQYF. The CDR3 DNA reads TGTGCCAGCAGCGCACAGGGGCGAGAGACCCAGTACTTC.